These 10 T cell receptor beta chains were all obtained from the same sample, sequenced in a study of graft-versus-host responses after intestinal transplantation. Profiled with immunoSEQ multiplex PCR; TCRdb holds only in-frame clones, not every one. The sample comprises around 110,000 clones, roughly 89% of which are singletons, and over 0.6% rests with the top ten. Their antigen targets remain unknown. Source: unstimulated CD4+ T cells sorted from spleen or lymph node cells, taken before transplant. The source is a human donor who was the organ donor for an intestinal transplant.

The genes are TRBV18 and TRBJ1-2, with 10 bases that match TRBD1. The CDR3 sequence is 15 residues long. Losses at the gene ends were 4 bases for V and 3 bases for J; bases not matched to a gene: 5. Germline V gives CDR1 KGHSH, CDR2 LQKENI. DNA of the CDR3: TGTGCCAGCTCACTGGGGACAGGGGATGACTATGGCTACACCTTC. It specifies CASSLGTGDDYGYTF.

The rearrangement links TRBV5-4 to TRBJ2-5, with TRBD2 matching 8 bases. The CDR3 length is 16 residues. Looked up from germline, CDR1 is SGHNT and CDR2 is YYREEE (reference sequence). Germline trimming cut 4 bases from V and 5 bases from J; bases unmatched to any gene: 13. The CDR3 coding sequence is TGTGCCAGCAGCACGGGGACTAGACGTGGAGTTGAGACCCAGTACTTC. It specifies CASSTGTRRGVETQYF.

The V gene is TRBV21-1, the J gene TRBJ2-7. TRBV21-1 constitutes a pseudogene. The CDR3 is 14 residues long. CDR3: CAFQKRQGPYEQYF. The CDR3 coding sequence is TGTGCCTTCCAAAAACGGCAGGGACCCTACGAGCAGTACTTC.

The chain uses TRBV4-1 and TRBJ2-1; 9 bases are a match to TRBD1. V lost 5 bases and J lost 4; bases outside the gene matches: 12. The CDR3 is made up of 17 amino acids. In germline, CDR1 is MGHRA, CDR2 YSYEKL. The CDR3 DNA is TGCGCCAGCAGCAAAGGGACAGGGCCAACTTCTTACAATGAGCAGTTCTTC. Translating gives CASSKGTGPTSYNEQFF.

The V call is TRBV6-1, the J call TRBJ1-4; 9 nucleotides line up with TRBD1. CDR3 length equals 15 residues. Trimming cost V 5 bases and J 0 bases; bases outside gene matches: 1. Germline assignment: CDR1 MNHNS and CDR2 SASEGT. CDR3 amino acids: CASSRQGATNEKLFF. The DNA of the CDR3 is TGTGCCAGCAGTCGACAGGGGGCAACTAATGAAAAACTGTTTTTT.

V is TRBV5-6 and J is TRBJ1-1, with 8 positions matching TRBD1. From germline, CDR1 is SGHDT and CDR2 YYEEEE. After removal of 3 bases from V and 0 bases from J, the junction contained 1 base not matched to a gene. The CDR3 consists of 14 residues. CDR3 loop: CASSWTGMNTEAFF. The CDR3 DNA reads TGTGCCAGCAGCTGGACAGGGATGAACACTGAAGCTTTCTTT.

The rearrangement joins TRBV28 to TRBJ1-3; D is unresolved. Trimming left V 5 bases short and J 11 bases short, with 13 bases between. CDR3 length equals 12 residues. The germline V gene encodes CDR1 MDHEN and CDR2 SYDVKM. For the CDR3, the DNA is TGTGCCAGCAGTGCCCCGAGGACGGCCATATATTTT. It specifies CASSAPRTAIYF.

The chain combines TRBV9 with TRBJ2-7, with TRBD1 identical over 7 bases. The CDR3 extends over 14 amino acids. V gave up 4 bases and J gave up 2 bases; unmatched junction bases: 6. Germline lookup yields CDR1 SGDLS and CDR2 YYNGEE. CDR3: CASSMRQGAYEQYF. CDR3 coding DNA: TGTGCCAGCAGCATGCGACAGGGCGCCTACGAGCAGTACTTC.

This clone showed up just once. This may be a read error: a much more frequent sequence differs by one nucleotide. The V and J genes are TRBV7-2 and TRBJ2-7; no clear D. Trimming stripped 5 bases from V and 0 bases from J, with 2 bases between. The CDR3 is 11 amino acids. The germline CDR1 and CDR2 sequences are SGHTA and FQGNSA. The CDR3 loop reads CASSISYEQYF. For the CDR3, the DNA is TGTGCCAGCAGCATCTCCTACGAGCAGTACTTC. Using reference TRBV7-2 and TRBJ2-7 for the parts outside the CDR3, the full variable domain is GAGVSQSPSNKVTEKGKDVELRCDPISGHTALYWYRQSLGQGLEFLIYFQGNSAPDKSGLPSDRFSAERTGGSVSTLTIQRTQQEDSAVYLCASSISYEQYFGPGTRLTVT.

J is TRBJ2-7 and V is TRBV7-9; D is ambiguous. V was clipped by 5 bases and J by 0 bases, with 5 bases between them. The CDR3 is 12 residues long. Looked up from germline, CDR1 is SEHNR and CDR2 is FQNEAQ (reference sequence). This CDR3 reads CASSLTSYEQYF. DNA of the CDR3: TGTGCCAGCAGCCTGACCTCCTACGAGCAGTACTTC.